The 13 T cell receptor beta chains below were found in one sample sequenced in a study of T cells after yellow fever vaccination. One entry per CDR3 protein, called by TCRdb with MiXCR from the 5' RACE reads. The data show roughly 60,000 distinct CDR3 sequences, roughly 6.9% seen once. This specimen was CD8+ T cells sorted from PBMCs, taken on the day of the first yellow fever vaccination. The source is a man younger than 35 who received the YFV17D yellow fever vaccine.

This clonotype was counted at least ten times. The rearrangement links TRBV4-1 to TRBJ1-5; D call uncertain. The V gene lost 1 base and the J gene lost 4 bases, with 14 bases spanning the gap. Germline V gives CDR1 MGHRA, CDR2 YSYEKL. The CDR3 is 16 amino acids. CDR3 sequence: CASSQGNDWVNQPQHF. In DNA, the CDR3 is TGCGCCAGCAGCCAAGGAAACGACTGGGTTAATCAGCCCCAGCATTTT.

This rearrangement joins TRBV6-4 to TRBJ2-6; D not certain. The CDR3 has 15 amino acids. Germline V gene data show CDR1 as MRHNA and CDR2 as SNTAGT. V shed 3 bases and J shed 0 bases, with 6 bases lying between them. The CDR3, as DNA: TGTGCCAGCAGTGAGAAAAGCTCTGGGGCCAACGTCCTGACTTTC. This encodes CASSEKSSGANVLTF.

This clonotype was detected ten times or more. The chain links TRBV7-9 to TRBJ1-6; D is perhaps TRBD1 (6 bases). The CDR3 has 13 amino acids. Germline V gene data show CDR1 as SEHNR and CDR2 as FQNEAQ (reference sequence). The germline V and J ends were trimmed by 4 bases and 12 bases, with 13 bases remaining between them. Here the CDR3 reads CASSSGGAEPLHF. The CDR3 nucleotides read TGTGCCAGCAGCTCCGGGGGGGCGGAACCCCTCCACTTT.

The table lists this clonotype with a few counts. The CDR3, as DNA: TGTGCCAGCAGTTACCGCGGGGGAAGCAATCAGCCCCAGCATTTT. Its protein product is CASSYRGGSNQPQHF. V gene TRBV6-2 or TRBV6-3 combines with J gene TRBJ1-5, with a possible D match to TRBD1 (5 bases). CDR1 is MNHEY and CDR2 is SVGEGT in the germline V gene. V was pared by 2 bases and J by 1 base, with 9 bases between. The CDR3 has 15 amino acids.

This clonotype was observed a handful of times. The rearrangement uses TRBV24-1 and TRBJ2-1; D gene ambiguous. V dropped 3 bases and J dropped 5 bases, with 4 bases sitting between them. The CDR3 runs 12 residues. Per the germline V gene, CDR1 is KGHDR and CDR2 is SFDVKD. CDR3 sequence reads: CATSDRNNEQFF. CDR3 nucleotides: TGTGCCACCAGTGATAGAAACAATGAGCAGTTCTTC.

This clonotype came up many times. This sequence joins TRBV27 and TRBJ1-1, with a tentative D call TRBD1 (6 bases). The CDR3 is 11 amino acids. Trimming pared 8 bases from V and 10 bases from J, leaving 14 bases between. Germline CDR1 is MNHEY and CDR2 is SMNVEV (reference sequence). The CDR3: CASRTGFLAFF. The CDR3 DNA reads as TGTGCCAGCCGTACAGGGTTTCTAGCTTTCTTT.

The chain carries TRBV6-5 and TRBJ1-1; maybe TRBD1 (5 bases). CDR3 length equals 15 residues. Germline CDR1 and CDR2: MNHEY and SVGAGI. The V and J ends lost 0 bases and 0 bases respectively, with 8 bases between them. Here the CDR3 reads CASSYSGGVNTEAFF. DNA for the CDR3: TGTGCCAGCAGTTACTCGGGGGGGGTGAACACTGAAGCTTTCTTT.

This clonotype has a count of ten or more. The V call is TRBV7-9, the J call TRBJ2-1, with 9 positions matching TRBD2. The CDR3 has 21 residues. Trimming took 4 bases from V and 4 from J; bases not matched to a gene: 23. The V gene's germline CDR1 is SEHNR and CDR2 FQNEAQ (reference sequence). The CDR3 reads CASSSPRPGTDLAGTYNEQFF. The CDR3, as DNA: TGTGCCAGCAGCTCACCAAGGCCCGGGACAGATCTAGCGGGGACTTACAATGAGCAGTTCTTC.

Many counts were recorded for this clonotype. The chain has TRBV27 and TRBJ2-2; no firm D call. The V gene's germline CDR1 is MNHEY and CDR2 SMNVEV (reference sequence). CDR3 size: 14 residues. V gave up 3 bases and J gave up 4 bases, with 9 bases separating them. CDR3 sequence reads: CASSLIGPTGELFF. The CDR3 DNA follows: TGTGCCAGCAGTTTGATTGGGCCCACCGGGGAGCTGTTTTTT.

A word on this clonotype: A much larger clonotype is one base distant, so this may be a read error. This chain links TRBV4-3 with TRBJ1-1; no clear D gene. CDR1 and CDR2 (germline): LGHNA, YSLEER. There are 15 residues in the CDR3. CDR3 coding DNA: TGCTCCAGCAGCCAAGAAAACGGATTGAACACTGAAGCTTTCTTT. It specifies CSSSQENGLNTEAFF.

CDR3 region: CATKRRGAPNTEAFF. The CDR3 nucleotides are TGTGCCACGAAACGGCGGGGGGCCCCGAACACTGAAGCTTTCTTT. V and J are TRBV21-1 and TRBJ1-1. TRBV21-1 is flagged as a pseudogene. This CDR3 contains 15 residues.

The table lists this clonotype with a few counts. The rearrangement uses TRBV7-9 and TRBJ2-1; TRBD1 matches 7 bases. With V trimmed by 5 bases and J by 8 bases, 6 bases remained unmatched. CDR1 and CDR2 (germline): SEHNR, FQNEAQ (reference sequence). This CDR3 has 13 amino acids. The CDR3 loop is CASSRQGSDEQFF. The CDR3 DNA reads TGTGCCAGCAGCCGACAGGGTTCCGATGAGCAGTTCTTC. The full variable domain, its missing parts supplied by reference TRBV7-9 and TRBJ2-1, is DTGVSQNPRHKITKRGQNVTFRCDPISEHNRLYWYRQTLGQGPEFLTYFQNEAQLEKSRLLSDRFSAERPKGSFSTLEIQRTEQGDSAMYLCASSRQGSDEQFFGPGTRLTVL.

This clonotype occurred a few times. This chain uses TRBV15 with TRBJ2-2; D not certain. In germline, CDR1 is LNHNV, CDR2 YYDKDF (reference sequence). The V and J ends lost 0 bases and 4 bases respectively, with 15 bases between them. CDR3 length: 17 residues. The CDR3 is CATSRDHSGSGTGELFF. CDR3 nucleotide sequence: TGTGCCACCAGCAGAGATCATTCCGGGTCGGGCACCGGGGAGCTGTTTTTT.